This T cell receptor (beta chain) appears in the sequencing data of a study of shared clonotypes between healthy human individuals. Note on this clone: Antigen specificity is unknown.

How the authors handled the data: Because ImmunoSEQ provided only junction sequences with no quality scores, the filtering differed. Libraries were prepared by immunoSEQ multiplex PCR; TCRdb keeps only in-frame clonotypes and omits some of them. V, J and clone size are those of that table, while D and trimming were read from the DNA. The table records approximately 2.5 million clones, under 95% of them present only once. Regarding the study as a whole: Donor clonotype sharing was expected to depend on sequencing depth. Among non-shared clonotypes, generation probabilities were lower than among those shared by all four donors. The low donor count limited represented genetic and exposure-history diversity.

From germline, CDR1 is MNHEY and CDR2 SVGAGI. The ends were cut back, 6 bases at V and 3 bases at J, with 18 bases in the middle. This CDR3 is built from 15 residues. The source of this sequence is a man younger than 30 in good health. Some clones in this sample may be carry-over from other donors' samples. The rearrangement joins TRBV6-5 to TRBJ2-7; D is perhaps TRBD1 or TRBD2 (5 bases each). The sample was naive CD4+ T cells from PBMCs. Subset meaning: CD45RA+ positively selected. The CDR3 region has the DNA TGTGCCAGCAGGCCGGGGACGCGTCGCGGCTACGAGCAGTACTTC. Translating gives CASRPGTRRGYEQYF.